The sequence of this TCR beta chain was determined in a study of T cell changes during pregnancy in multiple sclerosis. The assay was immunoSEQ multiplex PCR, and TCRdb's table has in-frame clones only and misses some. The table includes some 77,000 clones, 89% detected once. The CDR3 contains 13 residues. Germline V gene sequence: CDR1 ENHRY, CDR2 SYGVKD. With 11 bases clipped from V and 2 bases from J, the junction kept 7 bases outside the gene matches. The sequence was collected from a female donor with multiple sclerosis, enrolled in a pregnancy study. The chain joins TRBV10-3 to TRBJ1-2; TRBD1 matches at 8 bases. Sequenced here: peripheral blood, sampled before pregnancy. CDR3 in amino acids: CAVGQGGNYGYTF. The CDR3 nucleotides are TGTGCCGTCGGACAGGGAGGAAACTATGGCTACACCTTC.